The present T cell receptor beta chain was sequenced within a study of response to subunit inactivated influenza vaccine. Details on this clonotype: The target antigen is unknown.

MiXCR was run by TCRdb on the RT-PCR reads, yielding one entry per CDR3 protein. The data show about 190,000 distinct CDR3 sequences, roughly 14% seen once. Points from the study as a whole: Authors proposed each seasonal influenza vaccination draws in few new T cells.

The TCR originated in a man aged 50 or older who received an inactivated influenza vaccine. The source material was CD8+ T cells sorted from PBMCs, sampled 4 to 6 days after vaccination.

The CDR3 DNA sequence: TGTGCCAGCAGCGTAGGGAGGATCGGCGGCGAGCAGTACTTC. Protein product: CASSVGRIGGEQYF. The V and J genes are TRBV9 and TRBJ2-7, with D maybe TRBD2 (5 bases). V lost 0 bases and J lost 6, with 13 bases in between. The CDR3 loop spans 14 amino acids. The V gene's germline CDR1 is SGDLS and CDR2 YYNGEE.